This T cell receptor (beta chain) was retrieved from a study of beta chain features in type 1 diabetes. Broader study findings: The question of HLA type influencing TCRB rearrangement was one that remained unresolved here. With patients and controls alike, PCR might favor shorter templates to an equal degree. Naive, central memory and regulatory TCRB repertoires appeared more similar among patients than healthy donors.

Turning to this clone: Its specificity is not known.

Trimming took 5 bases from V and 2 from J, leaving 15 bases between them. The CDR3 runs 15 residues. CDR1 and CDR2 (germline): SEHNR, FQNEAQ (reference sequence). Investigators reverse transcribed all isolated RNA, so they sequenced expressed TCRB transcripts. TCRdb's table, derived via immunoSEQ multiplex PCR, lists solely in-frame clones and lacks some. The sample has hundreds of thousands of clones; approximately 14% are singletons. The receptor was isolated from a woman aged 40 to 50 in good health. What was sequenced was naive CD4+ T cells from blood. J is TRBJ2-5 and V is TRBV7-9; D perhaps matches TRBD2 (6 bases). This chain's CDR3 is CASSQVETRQETQYF. Here the CDR3 DNA reads TGTGCCAGCAGCCAAGTGGAGACTAGGCAAGAGACCCAGTACTTC. Complete variable domain (other parts from reference TRBV7-9 and TRBJ2-5): DTGVSQNPRHKITKRGQNVTFRCDPISEHNRLYWYRQTLGQGPEFLTYFQNEAQLEKSRLLSDRFSAERPKGSFSTLEIQRTEQGDSAMYLCASSQVETRQETQYFGPGTRLLVL.